Each of the 6 T cell receptor beta chains below was sequenced from the same sample in a study of blood T cell repertoires in COVID-19. Here immunoSEQ multiplex PCR was the method, and the copy in TCRdb shows in-frame clones only, minus some. The sample lists around 310,000 clones, around 89% seen once, with under 5% in the top ten. Specimen: peripheral blood. Receptors originate from a woman in her forties or fifties with active or convalescent COVID-19.

The chain carries TRBV6-2 or TRBV6-3 and TRBJ2-7; no definite D call. Germline loops: CDR1 MNHEY, CDR2 SVGEGT. The CDR3 is made up of 15 amino acids. Trimming took 2 bases from V and 1 from J, leaving 12 bases between them. CDR3 DNA: TGTGCCAGCAGTTACCGTCGCCTCCAGTCCTACGAGCAGTACTTC. This codes for CASSYRRLQSYEQYF.

V and J are TRBV15 and TRBJ1-4, with 9 bases lining up with TRBD1. The CDR3 runs 13 residues. Germline values: CDR1 LNHNV, CDR2 YYDKDF (reference sequence). V shed 5 bases, J shed 10 bases, and the junction held 5 bases outside the gene matches. CDR3 sequence reads: CATSDRGSGKLFF. The CDR3 region has the DNA TGTGCCACCAGCGACAGGGGGAGCGGAAAACTGTTTTTT.

V usage is TRBV18 and J usage is TRBJ1-1; D is undetermined. Germline values: CDR1 KGHSH, CDR2 LQKENI. Trimming cost V 3 bases and J 7 bases, with 15 bases left between them. This CDR3 spans 14 amino acids. The CDR3 bases are TGTGCCAGCTCACCGTCGCCCGTTCTGAGTGAAGCTTTCTTT. It is translated as CASSPSPVLSEAFF.

The rearrangement joins TRBV5-1 to TRBJ2-6; TRBD1 matches at 11 bases. Per the germline V gene, CDR1 is SGHRS and CDR2 is YFSETQ. This CDR3 comprises 18 residues. With 0 bases clipped from V and 5 bases from J, the junction kept 7 bases outside the gene matches. The CDR3 region is CASSLAGQGESRANVLTF. The CDR3 DNA sequence: TGCGCCAGCAGCTTGGCGGGACAGGGGGAAAGTCGGGCCAACGTCCTGACTTTC.

The CDR3 loop is CASSRVARRLTDTQYF. In DNA form, the CDR3 reads TGCGCCAGCAGCCGGGTGGCCAGGAGGCTCACAGATACGCAGTATTTT. The chain is built from TRBV4-1 and TRBJ2-3, with D tentatively TRBD2 (5 bases). The germline V gene encodes CDR1 MGHRA and CDR2 YSYEKL. The CDR3 runs to 16 residues. Trimming took off 4 bases at V and 2 bases at J, with 16 bases between the two ends.

This clone was recorded only once. The chain recombines TRBV11-2 with TRBJ2-6; 9 positions match TRBD1. V was pared by 5 bases and J by 2 bases, with 1 base of the junction left unmatched. The germline V gene encodes CDR1 SGHAT and CDR2 FQNNGV. The CDR3 length is 15 residues. CDR3 protein: CASSRDRAGANVLTF. DNA for the CDR3: TGTGCCAGCAGCCGGGACAGGGCTGGGGCCAACGTCCTGACTTTC.